This T cell receptor (beta chain) appears in the sequencing data of a study of OX40 agonist ivuxolimab in advanced cancers. Points from the study as a whole: Among the least clonally expanded were partial responders at 0.1-3.0 mg/kg. Which antigen the expanded peripheral T cells recognized is unknown. Within 6 weeks, CD4+ and CD8+ blood T cells expanded clonally at 0.1 to 3.0 mg/kg. Among the nonresponders, some also had low normalized T-cell clonal expansion.

The V end was cut by 5 bases, the J end by 0 bases, with 8 bases between. Germline CDR1 MGHRA, CDR2 YSYEKL. CDR3 length: 13 residues. TCRdb keeps only in-frame clones here, not all; method: immunoSEQ multiplex PCR. The sample lists roughly 90,000 clones; 85% to 95% were seen once. As to this clone: Its specificity is unknown.

The rearrangement uses TRBV4-1 and TRBJ2-7; the D gene could be TRBD1 or TRBD2 (5 bases each). This material consisted of CD4+ or CD8+ T cells sorted from blood, taken in a trial of the OX40 agonist ivuxolimab. The clonotype originates from an adult with an advanced solid tumor such as melanoma, head and neck, liver or kidney cancer. CDR3 sequence (DNA): TGCGCCAGCAGCACCGGGGCCTCCTACGAGCAGTACTTC. This translates into CASSTGASYEQYF.